This T cell receptor (beta chain) stems from a study of T cell changes during pregnancy in multiple sclerosis. This clone was seen only a few times. Trimming cost V 8 bases and J 3 bases; bases outside gene matches: 13. This CDR3 has 16 amino acids. CDR1 and CDR2 (germline): LGHNA, YNFKEQ. Assay: immunoSEQ multiplex PCR; the TCRdb copy retains only in-frame clones and omits some. The profile shows some 39,000 clones, approximately 90% of them singletons. The chain links TRBV4-2 to TRBJ1-1; 9 bases match TRBD1. The sequencing used CD4+ T cells from peripheral blood mononuclear cells, collected in the second trimester of pregnancy. This clonotype originated in a female donor in good health, enrolled as a control in a pregnancy study. CDR3 sequence (DNA): TGTGCCAGCCGACAGGACAGGGGTTACGGATACACTGAAGCTTTCTTT. As protein: CASRQDRGYGYTEAFF.